The 4 T cell receptor beta chains presented below share a single source sample, sequenced in a study of T cells after yellow fever vaccination. TCRdb used MiXCR to reprocess the 5' RACE reads, holding one entry per CDR3 protein. Of some 240,000 distinct CDR3 sequences in the sample, roughly 5% were seen once. The sequencing here drew on CD4+ T cells sorted from PBMCs, taken on the day of the yellow fever booster vaccination. These receptors all come from a man aged 18 to 30 who received the YFV17D yellow fever vaccine.

This clonotype was seen a few times. J is TRBJ2-7 and V is TRBV5-6; the match to TRBD1 covers 9 bases. The V segment lost 3 bases and the J segment 5 bases; nucleotides outside the gene matches: 6. Germline values: CDR1 SGHDT, CDR2 YYEEEE. This CDR3 contains 14 residues. The CDR3 here is CASSSGTGRNEQYV. Here the CDR3 DNA reads TGTGCCAGCAGCTCCGGGACAGGGAGAAACGAGCAGTACGTC.

This clonotype was observed at least ten times. The rearrangement links TRBV4-1 to TRBJ2-4; TRBD2 might be the D (6 bases). The length of the CDR3 is 16 residues. V shed 4 bases and J shed 2 bases, with 15 bases lying between them. Per germline, CDR1 MGHRA and CDR2 YSYEKL. In nucleotides, the CDR3 is TGCGCCAGCAGCCGAGAAGGGACTGTTACCAAAAACATTCAGTACTTC. Protein sequence: CASSREGTVTKNIQYF.

J is TRBJ1-2 and V is TRBV15; no firm D call. The germline V gene has CDR1 LNHNV and CDR2 YYDKDF (reference sequence). The CDR3 sequence is 15 residues long. V was pared by 0 bases and J by 6 bases, with 14 bases between. This CDR3 is CATSRDPIGVNGYTF. DNA for the CDR3: TGTGCCACCAGCAGAGATCCCATTGGGGTCAATGGCTACACCTTC.

The chain is built from TRBV28 and TRBJ1-6, with 8 bases identical to TRBD1. Germline CDR1 reads MDHEN; CDR2 reads SYDVKM. Trimming took 7 bases from V and 9 from J; bases not matched to a gene: 8. The CDR3 length is 14 residues. CDR3 nucleotides: TGTGCCAGCAACACCGGACAGGGAACTTCACCCCTCCACTTT. Amino acids: CASNTGQGTSPLHF. Combining the CDR3 with reference TRBV28 and TRBJ1-6 gives the whole variable domain DVKVTQSSRYLVKRTGEKVFLECVQDMDHENMFWYRQDPGLGLRLIYFSYDVKMKEKGDIPEGYSVSREKKERFSLILESASTNQTSMYLCASNTGQGTSPLHFGNGTRLTVT.